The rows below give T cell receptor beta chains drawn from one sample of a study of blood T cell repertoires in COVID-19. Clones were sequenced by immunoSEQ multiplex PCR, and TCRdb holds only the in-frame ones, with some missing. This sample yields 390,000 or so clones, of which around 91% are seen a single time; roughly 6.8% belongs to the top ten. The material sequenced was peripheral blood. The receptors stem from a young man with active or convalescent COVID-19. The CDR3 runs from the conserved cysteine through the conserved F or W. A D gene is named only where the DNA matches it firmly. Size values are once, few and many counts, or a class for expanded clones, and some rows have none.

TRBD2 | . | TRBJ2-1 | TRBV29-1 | TGCAGCGTTAAACTCCGACTAGCGGGAGGTAATGAGCAGTTCTTC | CSVKLRLAGGNEQFF
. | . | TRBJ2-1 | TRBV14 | TGTGCCAGCAGCCAAGGGGGGGCGCGGGGGAGCTCCTACAATGAGCAGTTCTTC | CASSQGGARGSSYNEQFF
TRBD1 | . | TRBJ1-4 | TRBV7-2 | TGTGCCAGCAGCCGGGGACAGGGAGAAAAACTGTTTTTT | CASSRGQGEKLFF
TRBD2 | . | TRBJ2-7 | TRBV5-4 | TGTGCCAGCAGCTCTAGCGGGAACTACGAGCAGTACTTC | CASSSSGNYEQYF
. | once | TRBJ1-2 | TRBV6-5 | TGTGCCAGCAGCACCGGGGGAGGGGTTGGCTACACCTTC | CASSTGGGVGYTF
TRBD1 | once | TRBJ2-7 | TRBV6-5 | TGTGCCGTTAGCGACAGGGGGCTTTCCTACGAGCAGTACTTC | CAVSDRGLSYEQYF
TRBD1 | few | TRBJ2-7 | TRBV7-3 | TGTGCCAGCAGCCAACAACAGGGGAGCGAGCAGTACTTC | CASSQQQGSEQYF
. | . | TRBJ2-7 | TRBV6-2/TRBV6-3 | TGTGCCAGCAGTTCTGTTTTTTCTACCCCGAAAGAGCAGTACTTC | CASSSVFSTPKEQYF
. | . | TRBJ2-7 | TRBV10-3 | TGTGCCATCAAGGGTTCTAGCAGGCAACTATACGAGCAGTACTTC | CAIKGSSRQLYEQYF
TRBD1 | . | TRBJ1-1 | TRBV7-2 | TGTGCCAGCAGCTCGGACAGGGGGTACGGAGCTTTCTTT | CASSSDRGYGAFF
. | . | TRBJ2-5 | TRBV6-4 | TGTGCCAGCAGTGACGTTATCGGGGAGACCCAGTACTTC | CASSDVIGETQYF
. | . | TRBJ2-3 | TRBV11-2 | TGTGCCAGCAGCGACCCACTTTGGGGAGATGGATATTTT | CASSDPLWGDGYF
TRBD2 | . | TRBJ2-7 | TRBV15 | TGTGCCACCAGCAGAGATCTCCTAGCGGGAGTGAACGAGCAGTACTTC | CATSRDLLAGVNEQYF
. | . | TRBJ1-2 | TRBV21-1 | TGTGCCAGCACCTCCCCACAGGGGGCGGGAAACTATGGCTACACCTTC | CASTSPQGAGNYGYTF
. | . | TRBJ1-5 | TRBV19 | TGTGCCAGTAGTATAGACACAGGGTCGCTAGAGCCCCAGCATTTT | CASSIDTGSLEPQHF
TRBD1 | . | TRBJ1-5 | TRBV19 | TGTGCCAGTCTTCCTTGGCAGGGGGCATTAGGCAATCAGCCCCAGCATTTT | CASLPWQGALGNQPQHF
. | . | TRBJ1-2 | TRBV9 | TGTGCCAGCAAAAAGGCGGGGGATGGCTACACCTTC | CASKKAGDGYTF
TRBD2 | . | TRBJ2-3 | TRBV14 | TGTGCCAGCAGCCAAGTTTTTGTAGCGGGGGCTAGCACAGATACGCAGTATTTT | CASSQVFVAGASTDTQYF
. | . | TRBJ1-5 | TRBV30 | TGTGCCTGGAGTGTAGGGGCTGGCGAATTGGGCAATCAGCCCCAGCATTTT | CAWSVGAGELGNQPQHF
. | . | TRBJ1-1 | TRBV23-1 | TGCGCCAGCAGTCAAGCCGAAGGGGGGAACACTGAAGCTTTCTTT | CASSQAEGGNTEAFF
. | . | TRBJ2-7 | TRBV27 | TGTGCCAGCAGTTTATCGACCACGGGCTACGAGCAGTACTTC | CASSLSTTGYEQYF
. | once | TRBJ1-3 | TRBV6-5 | TGTGCCAGCACCGGCGGGTACGGAAACACCATATATTTT | CASTGGYGNTIYF
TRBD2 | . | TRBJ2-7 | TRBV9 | TGTGCCAGCAGCGTAGGTGGACTAGCTAGCGAGCAGTACTTC | CASSVGGLASEQYF
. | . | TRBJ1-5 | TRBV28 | TGTGCCAGCAGTTTCATAAGGGGGAATCAGCCCCAGCATTTT | CASSFIRGNQPQHF
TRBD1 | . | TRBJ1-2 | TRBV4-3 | TGCGCCAGCAGCCAACAAACCGGGACAGGGGGCGGCTACACCTTC | CASSQQTGTGGGYTF
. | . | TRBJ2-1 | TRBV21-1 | TGTGCCAGCAGCAATTCCGGGACTGCGTCATACAATGAGCAGTTCTTC | CASSNSGTASYNEQFF
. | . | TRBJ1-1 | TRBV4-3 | TGCGCCAGCAGCCAAGATCGCGGGGTGGCCACTGAAGCTTTCTTT | CASSQDRGVATEAFF
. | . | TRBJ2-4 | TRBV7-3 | TGTGCCAGCAGCCCCGGGGGAGGAGGCGGAGCCAAAAACATTCAGTACTTC | CASSPGGGGGAKNIQYF
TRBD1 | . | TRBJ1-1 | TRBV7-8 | TGTGCCAGCAGCGGGAGGGACAGGAGGACTGAAGCTTTCTTT | CASSGRDRRTEAFF
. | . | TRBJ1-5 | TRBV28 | TGTGCCTCCTCGGCGGCATCCTCGAGTCAGCCCCAGCATTTT | CASSAASSSQPQHF
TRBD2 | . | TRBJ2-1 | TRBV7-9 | TGTGCCAGCAGCATTCAGCGGGGGGGTTACAATGAGCAGTTCTTC | CASSIQRGGYNEQFF
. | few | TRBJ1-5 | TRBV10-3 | TGTGCCATCAGTGACCCTACGACACCGGTGACAGGTCAGCCCCAGCATTTT | CAISDPTTPVTGQPQHF
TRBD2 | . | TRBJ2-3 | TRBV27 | TGTGCCAGCAGATATAGCGGGGGGGCCCCAGATACGCAGTATTTT | CASRYSGGAPDTQYF
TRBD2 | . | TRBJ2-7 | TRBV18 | TGTGCCAGCTCAGCTCGACTAGCGGCCAGCTCCTACGAGCAGTACTTC | CASSARLAASSYEQYF
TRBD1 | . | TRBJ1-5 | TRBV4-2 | TGTGCCAGCAGCCAGGGGGGACAGGGGATTGATCAGCCCCAGCATTTT | CASSQGGQGIDQPQHF
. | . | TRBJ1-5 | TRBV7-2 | TGTGCCAGCAGCCTCGTTCCGGGGGGCAATCAGCCCCAGCATTTT | CASSLVPGGNQPQHF
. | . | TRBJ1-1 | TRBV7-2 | TGTGCCAGCAGCTTTGAGGGTGCAGCTTTCTTT | CASSFEGAAFF
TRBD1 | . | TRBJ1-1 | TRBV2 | TGTGCCAGCGGGAGCAGGGGGTATGAAGCTTTCTTT | CASGSRGYEAFF
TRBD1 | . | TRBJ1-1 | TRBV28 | TGTGCCAGCAGTTTTTATCAGGGGGCGCGGGGAGCCACTGAAGCTTTCTTT | CASSFYQGARGATEAFF
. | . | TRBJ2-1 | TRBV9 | TGTGCCAGCAGCGTAGCCAGGGGGGCCTACAATGAGCAGTTCTTC | CASSVARGAYNEQFF
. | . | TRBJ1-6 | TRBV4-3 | TGCGCCAGCAGCCAAGATCTATTTGAGAGCTCCTATAATTCACCCCTCCACTTT | CASSQDLFESSYNSPLHF
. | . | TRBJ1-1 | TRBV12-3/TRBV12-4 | TGTGCCAGCAGTAGAACACAAAACACTGAAGCTTTCTTT | CASSRTQNTEAFF
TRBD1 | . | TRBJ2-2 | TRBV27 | TGTGCCAGCAGTTTAGGGTACAGGGGGGCCGGGGAGCTGTTTTTT | CASSLGYRGAGELFF
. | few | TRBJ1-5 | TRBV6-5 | TGTGCCAGCAGTTACGAGGCCGGATTGCCCCAGCATTTT | CASSYEAGLPQHF
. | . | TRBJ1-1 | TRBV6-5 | TGTGCCAGCAGCCGAGGCAACACTGAAGCTTTCTTT | CASSRGNTEAFF
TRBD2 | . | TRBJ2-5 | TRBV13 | TGTGCCAGCAGCTTAGGCGGACTAGCGGGGCAAGAGACCCAGTACTTC | CASSLGGLAGQETQYF
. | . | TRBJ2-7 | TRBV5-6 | TGTGCCAGCAGCCTCGGGACACCCTACGAGCAGTACTTC | CASSLGTPYEQYF
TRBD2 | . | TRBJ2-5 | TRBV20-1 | TGCAGTGCTAGTTCTCCTAGCGGCCAAGAGACCCAGTACTTC | CSASSPSGQETQYF
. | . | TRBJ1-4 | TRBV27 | TGTGCCAGCAGTTTACGGGGGTGGGGTAATGAAAAACTGTTTTTT | CASSLRGWGNEKLFF
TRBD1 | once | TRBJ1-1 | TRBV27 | TGTGCCAGCAGTCCAAACAGGGGGCGCACTGAAGCTTTCTTT | CASSPNRGRTEAFF
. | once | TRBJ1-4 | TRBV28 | TGTGCCAGCAGCTCGTTCTTTAATGAAAAACTGTTTTTT | CASSSFFNEKLFF
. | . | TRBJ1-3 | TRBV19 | TGTGCCAGAGAGGCCCCGACGATCTCTGGAAACACCATATATTTT | CAREAPTISGNTIYF
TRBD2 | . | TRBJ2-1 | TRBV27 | TGTGCCAGCAGCAAACCCGCTCTAATAGCGGGCAACTACAATGAGCAGTTCTTC | CASSKPALIAGNYNEQFF
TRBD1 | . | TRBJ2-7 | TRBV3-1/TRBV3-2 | TGTGCCAGCAGCCCTCGGGACAGGGGCCATTTCGAGCAGTACTTC | CASSPRDRGHFEQYF
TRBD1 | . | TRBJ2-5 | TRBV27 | TGTGCCAGCAGTTTTGGACAGGGCCAAGAGACCCAGTACTTC | CASSFGQGQETQYF
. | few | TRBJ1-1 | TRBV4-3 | TGCGCCAGCAGCCAACTTAGGGGCACTGAAGCTTTCTTT | CASSQLRGTEAFF
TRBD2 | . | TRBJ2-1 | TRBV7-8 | TGTGCCAGCAGGCTAGCGGGATACTACAATGAGCAGTTCTTC | CASRLAGYYNEQFF
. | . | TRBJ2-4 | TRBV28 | TGTGCCAGCAGTTTAGGTGGTGGCTCGCCTCTAGCCAAAAACATTCAGTACTTC | CASSLGGGSPLAKNIQYF
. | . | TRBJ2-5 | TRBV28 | TGTGCCGCAGGACAGATCCTAGAGACCCAGTACTTC | CAAGQILETQYF